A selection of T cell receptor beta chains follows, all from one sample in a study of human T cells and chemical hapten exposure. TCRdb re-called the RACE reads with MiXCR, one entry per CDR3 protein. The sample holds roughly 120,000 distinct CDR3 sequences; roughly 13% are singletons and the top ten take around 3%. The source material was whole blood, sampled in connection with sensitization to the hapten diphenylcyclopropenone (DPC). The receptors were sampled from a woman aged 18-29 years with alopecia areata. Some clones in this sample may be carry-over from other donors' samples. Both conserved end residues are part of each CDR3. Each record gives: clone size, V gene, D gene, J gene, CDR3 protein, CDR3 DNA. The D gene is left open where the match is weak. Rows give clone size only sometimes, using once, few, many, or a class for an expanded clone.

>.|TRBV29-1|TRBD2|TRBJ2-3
CSVVKSAGDLWPDTQYF
TGCAGCGTTGTGAAGAGTGCGGGGGACCTCTGGCCAGATACGCAGTATTTT
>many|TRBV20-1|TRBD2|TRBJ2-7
CSARTSLYEQYF
TGCAGTGCTAGGACTAGCCTCTACGAGCAGTACTTC
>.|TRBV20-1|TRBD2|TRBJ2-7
CSARGGGPDYEQYF
TGCAGTGCTAGGGGCGGGGGACCTGACTACGAGCAGTACTTC
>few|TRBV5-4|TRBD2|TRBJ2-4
CASSLGGRGAKNIQYF
TGTGCCAGCAGCTTGGGAGGGCGGGGGGCCAAAAACATTCAGTACTTC
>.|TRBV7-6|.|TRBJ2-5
CASRVGFRETQYF
TGTGCCAGCAGAGTAGGTTTTCGAGAGACCCAGTACTTC
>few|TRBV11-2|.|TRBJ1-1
CASSFLGRGAWSTEAFF
TGTGCCAGCAGCTTTCTGGGGCGTGGGGCGTGGAGCACTGAAGCTTTCTTT
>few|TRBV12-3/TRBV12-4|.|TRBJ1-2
CASNSGTRSYTF
TGTGCCAGCAATTCAGGGACTCGGAGCTACACCTTC
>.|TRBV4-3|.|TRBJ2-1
CASSQVLQGSYNEQFF
TGCGCCAGCAGCCAAGTTTTGCAGGGCTCCTACAATGAGCAGTTCTTC
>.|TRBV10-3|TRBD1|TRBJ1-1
CAISGQVTMNTEAFF
TGTGCCATCAGCGGACAGGTTACTATGAACACTGAAGCTTTCTTT
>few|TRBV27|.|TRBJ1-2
CASSLWQGFYGYTF
TGTGCCAGCAGTTTATGGCAGGGGTTCTATGGCTACACCTTC
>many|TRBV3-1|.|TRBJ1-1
CASSLSEVLNTEAFF
TGTGCCAGCAGTTTATCCGAAGTCCTGAACACTGAAGCTTTCTTT
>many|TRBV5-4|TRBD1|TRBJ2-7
CASSLASAGQGAYEQYF
TGTGCCAGCAGCTTAGCATCTGCGGGACAGGGCGCCTACGAGCAGTACTTC
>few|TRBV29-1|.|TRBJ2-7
CSVEEDEQYF
TGCAGCGTTGAGGAGGACGAGCAGTACTTC
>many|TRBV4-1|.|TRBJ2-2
CASSQAIRGVLGTGELFF
TGCGCCAGCAGCCAGGCTATACGAGGGGTGTTGGGCACCGGGGAGCTGTTTTTT
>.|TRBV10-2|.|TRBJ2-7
CASYKSEQYF
TGCGCCAGCTATAAGTCCGAGCAGTACTTC
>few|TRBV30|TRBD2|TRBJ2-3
CAWTKRAGVTDTQYF
TGTGCCTGGACTAAACGAGCGGGGGTCACAGATACGCAGTATTTT
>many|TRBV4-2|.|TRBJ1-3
CASSQESHSGNTIYF
TGTGCCAGCAGCCAAGAGTCCCACTCTGGAAACACCATATATTTT
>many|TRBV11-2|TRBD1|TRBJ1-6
CASRVSDRGSPLHF
TGTGCCAGCAGAGTTTCCGACAGGGGCTCACCCCTCCACTTT
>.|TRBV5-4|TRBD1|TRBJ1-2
CASSLMTGGIYGYTF
TGTGCCAGCAGCCTAATGACAGGGGGCATCTATGGCTACACCTTC
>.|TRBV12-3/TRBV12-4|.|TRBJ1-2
CASSLRTDFFNYGYTF
TGTGCCAGCAGTTTAAGGACAGACTTTTTTAACTATGGCTACACCTTC
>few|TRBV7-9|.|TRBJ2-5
CASSSRGIGETQYF
TGTGCCAGCAGCTCCCGGGGGATAGGAGAGACCCAGTACTTC
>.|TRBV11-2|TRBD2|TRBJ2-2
CASSREGAGRTGELFF
TGTGCCAGCAGCCGTGAAGGAGCGGGGAGGACCGGGGAGCTGTTTTTT
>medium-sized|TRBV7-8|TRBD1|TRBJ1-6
CASSPRRTGATPLHF
TGTGCCAGCAGCCCAAGAAGAACAGGGGCGACACCCCTCCACTTT
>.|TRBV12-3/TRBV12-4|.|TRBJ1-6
CASIGAGDSPLHF
TGTGCCAGCATTGGGGCCGGGGATTCACCCCTCCACTTT
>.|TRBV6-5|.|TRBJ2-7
CASSYSAEPPYEQYF
TGTGCCAGCAGTTACAGTGCGGAACCACCCTACGAGCAGTACTTC
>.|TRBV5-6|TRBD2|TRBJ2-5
CASSLPGSGGASETQYF
TGTGCCAGCAGCCTCCCGGGGAGCGGGGGGGCTTCTGAGACCCAGTACTTC
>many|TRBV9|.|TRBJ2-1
CASSVGAETTYNEQFF
TGTGCCAGCAGCGTAGGGGCAGAGACTACCTACAATGAGCAGTTCTTC
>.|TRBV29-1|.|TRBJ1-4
CSADMGEKLFF
TGCAGCGCCGACATGGGGGAAAAACTGTTTTTT
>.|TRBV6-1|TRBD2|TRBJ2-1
CASGRAGPTYNEQFF
TGTGCCAGTGGGAGGGCAGGACCAACCTACAATGAGCAGTTCTTC
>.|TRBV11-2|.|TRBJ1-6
CASSFSGEGLTLHF
TGTGCCAGCAGCTTCAGCGGGGAGGGGCTCACCCTCCACTTT
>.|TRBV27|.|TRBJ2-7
CASSLTPSYEQYF
TGTGCCAGCAGTTTAACCCCTTCCTACGAGCAGTACTTC
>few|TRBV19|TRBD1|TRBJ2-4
CASTPGQLAKNIQYF
TGTGCCAGTACCCCGGGACAGCTAGCCAAAAACATTCAGTACTTC
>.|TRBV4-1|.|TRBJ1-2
CASSQVEAQPLYGYTF
TGCGCCAGCAGCCAAGTCGAGGCACAGCCGCTATATGGCTACACCTTC
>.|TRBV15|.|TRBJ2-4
CATSTGGLGRTGAKNIQYF
TGTGCCACCAGCACCGGCGGTCTGGGCAGGACTGGAGCCAAAAACATTCAGTACTTC
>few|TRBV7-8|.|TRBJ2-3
CASSFPGPITDTQYF
TGTGCCAGCAGCTTCCCGGGACCCATCACAGATACGCAGTATTTT
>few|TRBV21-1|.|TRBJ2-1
CASSRVAGPYNEQFF
TGTGCCAGCAGCAGGGTAGCGGGGCCCTACAATGAGCAGTTCTTC
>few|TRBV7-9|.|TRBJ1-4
CARREVAARMRLGKLFF
TGTGCCCGGAGGGAAGTCGCCGCTAGGATGAGGCTCGGCAAACTGTTTTTT
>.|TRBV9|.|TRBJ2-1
CASSVRRGSPEQFF
TGTGCCAGCAGCGTAAGGCGGGGCAGCCCTGAGCAGTTCTTC
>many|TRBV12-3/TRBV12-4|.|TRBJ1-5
CASSQGVGGNQPQHF
TGTGCCAGCAGCCAAGGGGTAGGTGGCAATCAGCCCCAGCATTTT
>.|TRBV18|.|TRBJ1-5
CASSPGRHSNQPQHF
TGTGCCAGCTCCCCGGGACGCCATAGCAATCAGCCCCAGCATTTT
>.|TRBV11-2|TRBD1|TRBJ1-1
CASSPRGLGTEAFF
TGTGCCAGCAGCCCGAGGGGGCTCGGGACTGAAGCTTTCTTT
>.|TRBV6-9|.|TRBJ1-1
CALNDTEAFF
TGTGCCTTGAACGACACTGAAGCTTTCTTT
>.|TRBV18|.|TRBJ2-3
CASSPSSLATDTQYF
TGTGCCAGCTCACCATCGTCCTTAGCCACAGATACGCAGTATTTT
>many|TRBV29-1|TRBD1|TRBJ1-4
CSVARTGVHEKLFF
TGCAGCGTGGCGAGGACAGGGGTACACGAAAAACTGTTTTTT
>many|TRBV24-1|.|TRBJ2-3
CATRSEGDTQYF
TGTGCCACCAGGTCCGAAGGAGATACGCAGTATTTT
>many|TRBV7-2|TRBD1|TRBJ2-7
CASSRDRGNEQYF
TGTGCCAGCAGCCGGGACAGGGGGAACGAGCAGTACTTC
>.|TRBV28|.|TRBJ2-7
CASSGRVGSRITYEQYF
TGTGCCAGCAGTGGAAGGGTAGGGAGTAGAATTACCTACGAGCAGTACTTC
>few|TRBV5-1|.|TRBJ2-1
CASSLPGSGWMVDEQFF
TGCGCCAGCAGCCTCCCGGGAAGCGGATGGATGGTTGATGAGCAGTTCTTC
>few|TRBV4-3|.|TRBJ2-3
CASSQDRWSGTDTQYF
TGCGCCAGCAGCCAAGATAGGTGGAGTGGGACAGATACGCAGTATTTT
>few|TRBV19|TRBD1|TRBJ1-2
CASSIDRVGGYTF
TGTGCCAGTAGTATTGACAGGGTCGGAGGCTACACCTTC
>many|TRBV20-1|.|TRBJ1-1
CSARGPNTEAFF
TGCAGTGCTAGAGGGCCGAACACTGAAGCTTTCTTT
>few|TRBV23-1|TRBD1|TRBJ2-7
CASSPNPTGTGRRPREYEQYF
TGCGCCAGCAGTCCCAACCCGACCGGGACAGGGAGACGCCCTAGAGAGTACGAGCAGTACTTC
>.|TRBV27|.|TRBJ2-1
CASSGNGVSYNEQFF
TGTGCCAGCAGTGGGAATGGGGTCTCCTACAATGAGCAGTTCTTC
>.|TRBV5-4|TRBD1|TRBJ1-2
CASSSYRDSYGYTF
TGTGCCAGCAGCTCCTACAGGGACAGCTATGGCTACACCTTC